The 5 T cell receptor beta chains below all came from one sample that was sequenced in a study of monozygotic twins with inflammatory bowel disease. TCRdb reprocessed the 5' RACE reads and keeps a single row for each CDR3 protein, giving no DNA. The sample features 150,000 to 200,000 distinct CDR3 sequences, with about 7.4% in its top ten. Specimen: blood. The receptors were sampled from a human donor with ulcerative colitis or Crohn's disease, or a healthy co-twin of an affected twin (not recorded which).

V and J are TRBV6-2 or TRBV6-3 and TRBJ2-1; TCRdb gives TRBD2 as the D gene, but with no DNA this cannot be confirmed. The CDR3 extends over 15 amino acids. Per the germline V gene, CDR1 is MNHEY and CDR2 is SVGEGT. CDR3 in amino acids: CASNKRELGYNEQFF.

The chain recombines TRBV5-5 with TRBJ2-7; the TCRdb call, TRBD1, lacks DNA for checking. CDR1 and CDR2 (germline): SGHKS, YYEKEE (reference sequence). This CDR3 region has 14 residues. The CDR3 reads CASSLGAGSYEQYF. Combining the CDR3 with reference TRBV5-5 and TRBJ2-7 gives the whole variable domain DAGVTQSPTHLIKTRGQQVTLRCSPISGHKSVSWYQQVLGQGPQFIFQYYEKEERGRGNFPDRFSARQFPNYSSELNVNALLLGDSALYLCASSLGAGSYEQYFGPGTRLTVT.

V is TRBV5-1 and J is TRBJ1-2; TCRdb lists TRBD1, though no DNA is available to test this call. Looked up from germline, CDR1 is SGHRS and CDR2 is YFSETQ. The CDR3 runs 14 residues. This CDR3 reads CASSWGQGVYGYTF.

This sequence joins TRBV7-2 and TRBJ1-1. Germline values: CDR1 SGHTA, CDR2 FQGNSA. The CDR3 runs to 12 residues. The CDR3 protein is CASSFINTEAFF. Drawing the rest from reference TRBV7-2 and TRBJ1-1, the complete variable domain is GAGVSQSPSNKVTEKGKDVELRCDPISGHTALYWYRQSLGQGLEFLIYFQGNSAPDKSGLPSDRFSAERTGGSVSTLTIQRTQQEDSAVYLCASSFINTEAFFGQGTRLTVV.

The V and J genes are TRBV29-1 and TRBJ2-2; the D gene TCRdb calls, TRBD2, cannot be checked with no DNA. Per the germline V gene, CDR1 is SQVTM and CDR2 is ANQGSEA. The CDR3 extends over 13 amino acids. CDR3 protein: CSVKTSEGGELVF.